Sequencing of this T cell receptor beta chain was carried out in a study of cytomegalovirus exposure and HLA in healthy donors. Study at large: Findings of an earlier analysis included about 120 million unique TCR beta sequences from 200 million or so T cells. Study results and caveats: It was reportedly the case that the classifier diagnosed cytomegalovirus status with high specificity and sensitivity. Sequencing depth roughly uniform across donors was assumed in presence/absence analyses. Donor immune exposure was known only as CMV serostatus.

Losses at the gene ends were 4 bases for V and 3 bases for J; bases not matched to a gene: 6. The CDR3 runs to 14 residues. Germline V CDR1 and CDR2: SGHRS, YFSETQ. PCR amplification relied on 60 Vbeta primers (plus 13 Jbeta primers). Sequencing used immunoSEQ multiplex PCR; TCRdb keeps in-frame clones, though not all of them. This sample has a few hundred thousand clones, with roughly 80% found just once. A remark on this clone: Antigen: not known.

This receptor was obtained from a girl aged 2 to 10 in good health and CMV-seronegative. The sequenced sample was PBMCs. The V and J genes are TRBV5-1 and TRBJ2-7; 8 nucleotides match TRBD1. The CDR3 region is CASSLGQGSYEQYF. The CDR3 nucleotides are TGCGCCAGCAGCCTCGGACAGGGAAGCTACGAGCAGTACTTC.